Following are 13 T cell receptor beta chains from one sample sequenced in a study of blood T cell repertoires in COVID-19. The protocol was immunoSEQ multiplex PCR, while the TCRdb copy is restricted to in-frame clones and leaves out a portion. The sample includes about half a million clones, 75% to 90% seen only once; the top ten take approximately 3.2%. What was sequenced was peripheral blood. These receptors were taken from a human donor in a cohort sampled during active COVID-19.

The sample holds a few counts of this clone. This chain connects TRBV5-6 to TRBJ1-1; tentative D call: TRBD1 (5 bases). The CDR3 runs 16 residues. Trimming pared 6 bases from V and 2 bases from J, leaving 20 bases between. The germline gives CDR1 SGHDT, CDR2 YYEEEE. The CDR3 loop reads CASNIGLGQRNTEAFF. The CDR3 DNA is TGTGCCAGCAACATCGGGTTGGGGCAAAGAAACACTGAAGCTTTCTTT.

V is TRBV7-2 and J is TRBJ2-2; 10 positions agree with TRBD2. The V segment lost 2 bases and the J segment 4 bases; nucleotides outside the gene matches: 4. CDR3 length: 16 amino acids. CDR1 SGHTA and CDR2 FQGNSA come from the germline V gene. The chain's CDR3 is CASSLILAGVTGELFF. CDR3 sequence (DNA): TGTGCCAGCAGCTTAATCCTAGCGGGAGTCACCGGGGAGCTGTTTTTT.

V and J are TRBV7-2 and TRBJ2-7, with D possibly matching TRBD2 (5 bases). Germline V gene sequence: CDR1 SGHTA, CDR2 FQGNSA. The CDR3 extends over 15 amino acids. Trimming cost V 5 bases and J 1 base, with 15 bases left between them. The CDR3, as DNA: TGTGCCAGCAGCCCACGAAGCGGAACTTCCTACGAGCAGTACTTC. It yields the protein CASSPRSGTSYEQYF.

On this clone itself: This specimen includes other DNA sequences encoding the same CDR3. CDR3 region: CASSVTGNTEAFF. CDR3 in DNA: TGTGCCAGCAGCGTTACTGGGAACACTGAAGCTTTCTTT. This chain connects TRBV9 to TRBJ1-1; no reliable D call. Germline V lookup: CDR1 SGDLS, CDR2 YYNGEE. Trimming took 2 bases from V and 1 from J, leaving 6 bases between them. The CDR3 loop spans 13 amino acids.

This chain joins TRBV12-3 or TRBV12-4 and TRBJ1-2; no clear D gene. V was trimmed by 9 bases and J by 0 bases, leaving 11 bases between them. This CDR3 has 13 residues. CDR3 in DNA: TGTGCCAGTGGCCTGGCAGCTAACTATGGCTACACCTTC. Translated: CASGLAANYGYTF.

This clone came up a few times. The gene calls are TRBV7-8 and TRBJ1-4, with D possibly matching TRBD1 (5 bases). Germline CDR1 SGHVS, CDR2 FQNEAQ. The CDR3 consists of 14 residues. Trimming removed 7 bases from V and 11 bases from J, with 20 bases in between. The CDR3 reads CASTGGRADSKLFF. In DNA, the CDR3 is TGTGCCAGCACGGGGGGGAGGGCGGATTCTAAACTGTTTTTT.

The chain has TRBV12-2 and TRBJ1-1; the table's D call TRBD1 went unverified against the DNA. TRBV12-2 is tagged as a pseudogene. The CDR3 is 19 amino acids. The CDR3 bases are TGTGCAAGTCAAATTTCCCTTCCGATCGGACAGCCCAGGAACACTGAAGCTTTCTTT. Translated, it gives CASQISLPIGQPRNTEAFF.

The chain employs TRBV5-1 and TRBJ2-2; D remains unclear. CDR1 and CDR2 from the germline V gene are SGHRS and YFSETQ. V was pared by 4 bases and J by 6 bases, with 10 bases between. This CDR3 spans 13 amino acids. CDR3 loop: CASSLVLSGELFF. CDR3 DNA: TGCGCCAGCAGCCTGGTTTTATCCGGGGAGCTGTTTTTT. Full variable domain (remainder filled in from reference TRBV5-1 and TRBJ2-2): KAGVTQTPRYLIKTRGQQVTLSCSPISGHRSVSWYQQTPGQGLQFLFEYFSETQRNKGNFPGRFSGRQFSNSRSEMNVSTLELGDSALYLCASSLVLSGELFFGEGSRLTVL.

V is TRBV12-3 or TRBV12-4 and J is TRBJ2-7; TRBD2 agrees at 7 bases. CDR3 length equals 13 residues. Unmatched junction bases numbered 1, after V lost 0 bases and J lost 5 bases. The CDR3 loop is CASSLAGTNEQYF. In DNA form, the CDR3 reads TGTGCCAGCAGTTTAGCCGGGACTAACGAGCAGTACTTC.

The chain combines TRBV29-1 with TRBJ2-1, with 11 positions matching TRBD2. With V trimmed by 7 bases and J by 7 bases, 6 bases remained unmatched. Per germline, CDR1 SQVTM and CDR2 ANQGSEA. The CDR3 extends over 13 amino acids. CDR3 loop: CSGTLAGGNEQFF. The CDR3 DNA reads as TGCAGCGGGACTCTAGCGGGAGGAAATGAGCAGTTCTTC.

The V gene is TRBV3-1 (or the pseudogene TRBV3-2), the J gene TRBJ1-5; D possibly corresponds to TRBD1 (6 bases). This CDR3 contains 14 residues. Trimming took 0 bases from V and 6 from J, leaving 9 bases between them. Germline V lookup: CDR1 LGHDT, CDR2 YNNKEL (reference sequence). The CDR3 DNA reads TGTGCCAGCAGCCAAGATAGGGGGTTTCAGCCCCAGCATTTT. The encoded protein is CASSQDRGFQPQHF.

The CDR3 region is CASSQESGNTQYF. The CDR3 region has the DNA TGCGCCAGCAGCCAAGAATCCGGTAATACGCAGTATTTT. The rearrangement uses TRBV4-3 and TRBJ2-3; D unclear. The V and J ends lost 0 bases and 7 bases respectively, with 8 bases between them. This CDR3 spans 13 amino acids. Germline CDR1 is LGHNA and CDR2 is YSLEER.

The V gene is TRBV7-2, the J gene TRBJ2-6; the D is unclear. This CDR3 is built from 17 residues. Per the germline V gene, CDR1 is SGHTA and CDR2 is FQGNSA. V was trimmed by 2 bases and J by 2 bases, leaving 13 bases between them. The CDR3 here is CASSLFPHRAGANVLTF. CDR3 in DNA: TGTGCCAGCAGCTTATTCCCCCACAGAGCTGGGGCCAACGTCCTGACTTTC.